One sample yielded the 28 T cell receptor beta chains listed below, sequenced in a study of CD8+ T cells in alopecia areata. cDNA reverse transcribed from extracted RNA served as the sequencing template. Only in-frame clones appear in the TCRdb table, and some are missing; sequencing was by immunoSEQ multiplex PCR. The table has about 190,000 clones, around 56% seen once; the top ten hold less than 0.8%. Treatment here: oral pan-JAK inhibitor, 5-10 mg twice daily. The material was CD4+ T cells sorted from blood, obtained at week 4, from a patient treated with tofacitinib. Receptors originate from a human donor with alopecia areata.

The V and J genes are TRBV28 and TRBJ2-7; 11 bases match TRBD2. Losses at the gene ends were 9 bases for V and 3 bases for J; bases not matched to a gene: 7. The CDR3 runs to 14 residues. Germline loops: CDR1 MDHEN, CDR2 SYDVKM. CDR3 DNA: TGTGCCAGTATCTCCGGGACTAGCGGCTACGAGCAGTACTTC. It codes for CASISGTSGYEQYF. Supplemented by reference TRBV28 and TRBJ2-7, the full variable domain reads DVKVTQSSRYLVKRTGEKVFLECVQDMDHENMFWYRQDPGLGLRLIYFSYDVKMKEKGDIPEGYSVSREKKERFSLILESASTNQTSMYLCASISGTSGYEQYFGPGTRLTVT.

The chain carries TRBV4-3 and TRBJ2-1, with 8 positions matching TRBD2. Germline trimming cut 4 bases from V and 9 bases from J; bases unmatched to any gene: 5. The CDR3 has 13 amino acids. The germline CDR1 and CDR2 sequences are LGHNA and YSLEER. The CDR3 loop reads CASSPSGSPEQFF. The CDR3, as DNA: TGCGCCAGCAGCCCCAGCGGGAGCCCTGAGCAGTTCTTC.

The rearrangement links TRBV30 to TRBJ2-2; a possible D gene is TRBD2 (5 bases). CDR1 is GTSNPN and CDR2 is SVGIG in the germline V gene (reference sequence). The CDR3 has 12 amino acids. DNA for the CDR3: TGTGTCGGAGGTTTAGGGTGGGGGGAGCTGTTTTTT. Encoded protein: CVGGLGWGELFF.

The chain couples TRBV29-1 to TRBJ2-7; 7 bases map to TRBD2. The CDR3 runs 13 residues. Germline assignment: CDR1 SQVTM and CDR2 ANQGSEA. V lost 7 bases, J lost 2 bases, and 8 bases stayed unmatched. The CDR3 nucleotides read TGCAGCGCCGGGGAGGGGCCCACCTACGAGCAGTACTTC. It yields the protein CSAGEGPTYEQYF.

This chain uses TRBV29-1 with TRBJ2-5, with a tentative D call TRBD1 (6 bases). Germline V gene sequence: CDR1 SQVTM, CDR2 ANQGSEA. The CDR3 is 12 residues long. V was shortened by 7 bases and J by 2 bases, with 11 bases between the two germline ends. CDR3 sequence: CSGLTGQETQYF. The DNA of the CDR3 is TGCAGCGGCCTTACAGGGCAAGAGACCCAGTACTTC.

V and J are TRBV5-1 and TRBJ2-1; D may correspond to TRBD1 or TRBD2 (5 bases each). The CDR3 spans 15 residues. Germline V gene lookup returns CDR1 SGHRS and CDR2 YFSETQ. Trimming pared 2 bases from V and 7 bases from J, leaving 16 bases between. CDR3 in amino acids: CASSFEGRSENEQFF. As DNA, the CDR3 is TGCGCCAGCAGCTTCGAGGGGAGAAGTGAAAATGAGCAGTTCTTC.

The gene calls are TRBV5-1 and TRBJ1-2; unclear D gene. Germline V lookup: CDR1 SGHRS, CDR2 YFSETQ. The CDR3 is 13 amino acids. Trimming stripped 0 bases from V and 0 bases from J, with 3 bases between. CDR3 sequence: CASSLEANYGYTF. CDR3 bases: TGCGCCAGCAGCTTGGAAGCTAACTATGGCTACACCTTC.

The chain joins TRBV5-1 to TRBJ2-7; no clear D gene. CDR1 and CDR2 (germline): SGHRS, YFSETQ. V lost 5 bases to trimming and J lost 3 bases, with 9 bases between them. The CDR3 is 12 residues long. Here the CDR3 DNA reads TGCGCCAGCAGTTCAGACGGCTACGAGCAGTACTTC. Translation: CASSSDGYEQYF.

The chain is built from TRBV20-1 and TRBJ2-1, with D possibly being TRBD1 (6 bases). The CDR3 has 10 amino acids. Germline V gene lookup returns CDR1 DFQATT and CDR2 SNEGSKA (reference sequence). V was trimmed by 8 bases and J by 8 bases, leaving 10 bases between them. The CDR3 nucleotides are TGCAGTTACCAGGGGTATGAGCAGTTCTTC. Translated, it gives CSYQGYEQFF.

The chain uses TRBV7-9 and TRBJ2-5; the match to TRBD2 covers 14 bases. The CDR3 extends over 16 amino acids. CDR1 is SEHNR and CDR2 is FQNEAQ in the germline V gene (reference sequence). The junction had 7 bases not matched to a gene; V was cut back by 5 bases and J by 5 bases. The CDR3 region is CASSVGTSGSSETQYF. The CDR3 DNA reads as TGTGCCAGCAGCGTGGGGACTAGCGGGAGTTCCGAGACCCAGTACTTC. Full variable domain (remainder filled in from reference TRBV7-9 and TRBJ2-5): DTGVSQNPRHKITKRGQNVTFRCDPISEHNRLYWYRQTLGQGPEFLTYFQNEAQLEKSRLLSDRFSAERPKGSFSTLEIQRTEQGDSAMYLCASSVGTSGSSETQYFGPGTRLLVL.

The rearrangement uses TRBV29-1 and TRBJ2-1; maybe TRBD2 (6 bases). Per the germline V gene, CDR1 is SQVTM and CDR2 is ANQGSEA. This CDR3 comprises 11 residues. The V gene lost 5 bases and the J gene lost 8 bases, with 10 bases spanning the gap. The chain's CDR3 is CSVYPSDEQFF. The CDR3 coding sequence is TGCAGCGTTTACCCTAGCGATGAGCAGTTCTTC.

The rearrangement joins TRBV30 to TRBJ2-3, with D unclear. Germline assignment: CDR1 GTSNPN and CDR2 SVGIG (reference sequence). The CDR3 is made up of 12 amino acids. Trimming removed 4 bases at V and 6 bases at J, with 11 bases between. CDR3 nucleotides: TGTGCCTGGATGGCGTTCGGGGATACGCAGTATTTT. It codes for CAWMAFGDTQYF.

The chain employs TRBV5-6 and TRBJ2-3, with D perhaps TRBD2 (6 bases). V lost 3 bases and J lost 5, with 13 bases in between. CDR1 is SGHDT and CDR2 is YYEEEE in the germline V gene. The CDR3 sequence is 14 residues long. CDR3 coding DNA: TGTGCCAGCAGCTGGAGGGACCGCGGAGATACGCAGTATTTT. This sequence encodes CASSWRDRGDTQYF.

This chain uses TRBV30 with TRBJ2-3; D remains ambiguous. This CDR3 is 14 amino acids long. Trimming took off 5 bases at V and 1 base at J, with 13 bases between the two ends. Germline lookup yields CDR1 GTSNPN and CDR2 SVGIG (reference sequence). The CDR3 region is CAWDPRRGTDTQYF. In nucleotides, the CDR3 is TGTGCCTGGGATCCGAGGAGAGGCACAGATACGCAGTATTTT.

This chain links TRBV2 with TRBJ1-5; D is unclear. The germline gives CDR1 SNHLY, CDR2 FYNNEI. CDR3 length equals 11 residues. V lost 8 bases and J 10 bases, leaving 12 bases between the germline ends. The CDR3 region is CASRDKGPQHF. The CDR3 DNA is TGTGCCAGCCGAGACAAGGGCCCCCAGCATTTT. Combining the CDR3 with reference TRBV2 and TRBJ1-5 gives the whole variable domain EPEVTQTPSHQVTQMGQEVILRCVPISNHLYFYWYRQILGQKVEFLVSFYNNEISEKSEIFDDQFSVERPDGSNFTLKIRSTKLEDSAMYFCASRDKGPQHFGDGTRLSIL.

The chain combines TRBV25-1 with TRBJ1-1, with D possibly matching TRBD1 (5 bases). Germline CDR1 is MGHDK and CDR2 is SYGVNS. CDR3 length: 12 residues. Trimming removed 7 bases at V and 10 bases at J, with 16 bases between. The CDR3 is CASTPMVGGAFF. The CDR3 DNA reads as TGTGCCAGCACTCCAATGGTGGGGGGAGCTTTCTTT. The full variable domain, with the rest looked up from reference TRBV25-1 and TRBJ1-1, is EADIYQTPRYLVIGTGKKITLECSQTMGHDKMYWYQQDPGMELHLIHYSYGVNSTEKGDLSSESTVSRIRTEHFPLTLESARPSHTSQYLCASTPMVGGAFFGQGTRLTVV.

The chain joins TRBV30 to TRBJ2-1; D unclear. The germline V gene encodes CDR1 GTSNPN and CDR2 SVGIG (reference sequence). The CDR3 has 16 residues. V dropped 0 bases and J dropped 3 bases, with 15 bases sitting between them. This chain's CDR3 is CAWSVNIAVLYNEQFF. DNA of the CDR3: TGTGCCTGGAGTGTAAATATAGCCGTACTCTACAATGAGCAGTTCTTC.

The chain employs TRBV29-1 and TRBJ2-1; TRBD2 matches 10 bases. V lost 8 bases, J lost 9 bases, and 10 bases stayed unmatched. The CDR3 loop spans 13 amino acids. The germline V gene has CDR1 SQVTM and CDR2 ANQGSEA. The CDR3 here is CSSTAGGPGEQFF. The CDR3 DNA is TGCAGCTCAACAGCGGGAGGGCCGGGTGAGCAGTTCTTC.

The chain joins TRBV29-1 to TRBJ2-1, with D perhaps matching TRBD1 (5 bases). Germline values: CDR1 SQVTM, CDR2 ANQGSEA. The germline V and J ends were trimmed by 6 bases and 6 bases, with 12 bases remaining between them. CDR3 length equals 12 residues. As DNA, the CDR3 is TGCAGCGTCCTGGGGCCGGGCAATGAGCAGTTCTTC. Protein: CSVLGPGNEQFF.

The chain is built from TRBV7-2 and TRBJ2-3; D is uncertain. CDR1 and CDR2 (germline): SGHTA, FQGNSA. V shed 5 bases and J shed 4 bases, with 10 bases lying between them. The CDR3 runs 13 residues. The CDR3 DNA reads as TGTGCCAGCAGCGCCAGACTGGCAGATACGCAGTATTTT. Translated, it gives CASSARLADTQYF.

J is TRBJ1-4 and V is TRBV29-1; D gene uncertain. Germline CDR1 and CDR2: SQVTM and ANQGSEA. This CDR3 region has 15 residues. The V gene lost 0 bases and the J gene lost 8 bases, with 16 bases spanning the gap. CDR3 in amino acids: CSVEDPPGAMEKLFF. The CDR3 coding sequence is TGCAGCGTTGAAGATCCCCCAGGCGCCATGGAAAAACTGTTTTTT.

This clone was seen only once. The chain couples TRBV27 to TRBJ2-7; D is unresolved. Germline V lookup: CDR1 MNHEY, CDR2 SMNVEV (reference sequence). V gave up 2 bases and J gave up 2 bases, with 7 bases separating them. The CDR3 length is 13 residues. CDR3 DNA: TGTGCCAGCAGTTTAGCCTCTGCCTACGAGCAGTACTTC. This translates into CASSLASAYEQYF.

The chain is built from TRBV7-9 and TRBJ2-1; 11 positions agree with TRBD2. Germline values: CDR1 SEHNR, CDR2 FQNEAQ (reference sequence). This CDR3 contains 16 residues. Germline trimming cut 7 bases from V and 7 bases from J; bases unmatched to any gene: 12. The CDR3 sequence is CASTPSGRNQVNEQFF. CDR3 nucleotide sequence: TGTGCCAGCACTCCTAGCGGGAGGAACCAGGTGAATGAGCAGTTCTTC.

This clone has just a few counts. The V and J genes are TRBV29-1 and TRBJ1-5; D is perhaps TRBD1 (6 bases). Germline V gene data show CDR1 as SQVTM and CDR2 as ANQGSEA. This CDR3 is 12 amino acids long. Trimming left V 4 bases short and J 5 bases short, with 9 bases between. Here the CDR3 reads CSVVQGDQPQHF. DNA for the CDR3: TGCAGCGTTGTACAGGGCGATCAGCCCCAGCATTTT. Using reference TRBV29-1 and TRBJ1-5 for the parts outside the CDR3, the full variable domain is SAVISQKPSRDICQRGTSLTIQCQVDSQVTMMFWYRQQPGQSLTLIATANQGSEATYESGFVIDKFPISRPNLTFSTLTVSNMSPEDSSIYLCSVVQGDQPQHFGDGTRLSIL.

The rearrangement joins TRBV6-6 to TRBJ2-6; possibly TRBD2 for D (6 bases). CDR3 size: 15 residues. CDR1 is MNHNY and CDR2 is SVGAGI in the germline V gene (reference sequence). Trimming removed 4 bases at V and 4 bases at J, with 11 bases between. In DNA form, the CDR3 reads TGTGCCAGCAGTTCCGGGACTGCCGGGGCCAACGTCCTGACTTTC. It codes for CASSSGTAGANVLTF.

The chain carries TRBV30 and TRBJ2-7, with 12 bases lining up with TRBD2. After removal of 5 bases from V and 6 bases from J, the junction contained 8 bases not matched to a gene. CDR3 length equals 14 residues. CDR1 and CDR2 (germline): GTSNPN, SVGIG (reference sequence). For the CDR3, the DNA is TGTGCCTGGGACGCGACTAGCGGGAGCGGCGAGCAGTACTTC. It yields the protein CAWDATSGSGEQYF.

This clone turned up a few times. The chain links TRBV6-6 to TRBJ2-1; TRBD2 matches at 8 bases. Germline assignment: CDR1 MNHNY and CDR2 SVGAGI (reference sequence). V lost 7 bases, J lost 8 bases, and 16 bases stayed unmatched. The CDR3 runs 16 residues. This chain's CDR3 is CASTQGRAGGGYEQFF. CDR3 bases: TGTGCCAGCACCCAGGGGCGGGCGGGAGGTGGGTATGAGCAGTTCTTC.

The genes are TRBV20-1 and TRBJ2-5; the D is unclear. This CDR3 has 10 residues. CDR1 and CDR2 (germline): DFQATT, SNEGSKA (reference sequence). The V end lost 2 bases, the J end lost 5 bases, and 3 bases lay between the germline ends. CDR3 loop: CSARSETQYF. The CDR3, as DNA: TGCAGTGCTAGAAGTGAGACCCAGTACTTC.